This T cell receptor beta chain derives from a study of blood T cell repertoires in COVID-19. CDR1 KGHDR and CDR2 SFDVKD come from the germline V gene. V gave up 6 bases and J gave up 3 bases, with 13 bases separating them. This CDR3 has 14 residues. Sequencing used immunoSEQ multiplex PCR; TCRdb keeps in-frame clones, though not all of them. The sample records 50,000 to 60,000 clones, about four fifths being singletons. This sequence was found in a human donor in a cohort sampled during active or convalescent COVID-19. V usage is TRBV24-1 and J usage is TRBJ1-2; D gene ambiguous. The source material was peripheral blood. CDR3 sequence (DNA): TGTGCCACCAGTTACCTGACTCCTTACTATGGCTACACCTTC. Translated: CATSYLTPYYGYTF.